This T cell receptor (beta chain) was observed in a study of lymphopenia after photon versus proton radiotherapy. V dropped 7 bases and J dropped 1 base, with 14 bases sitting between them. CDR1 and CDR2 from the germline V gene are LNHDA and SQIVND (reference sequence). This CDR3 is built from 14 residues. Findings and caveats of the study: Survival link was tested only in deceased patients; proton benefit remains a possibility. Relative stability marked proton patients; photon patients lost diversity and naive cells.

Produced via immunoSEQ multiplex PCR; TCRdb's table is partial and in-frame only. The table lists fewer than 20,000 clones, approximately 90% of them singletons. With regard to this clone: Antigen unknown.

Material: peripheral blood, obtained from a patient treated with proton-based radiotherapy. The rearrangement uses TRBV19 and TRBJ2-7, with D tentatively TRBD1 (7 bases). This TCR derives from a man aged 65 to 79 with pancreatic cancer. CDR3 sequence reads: CASKGQAGSYEQYF. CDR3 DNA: TGTGCCAGTAAAGGACAGGCGGGGTCCTACGAGCAGTACTTC.